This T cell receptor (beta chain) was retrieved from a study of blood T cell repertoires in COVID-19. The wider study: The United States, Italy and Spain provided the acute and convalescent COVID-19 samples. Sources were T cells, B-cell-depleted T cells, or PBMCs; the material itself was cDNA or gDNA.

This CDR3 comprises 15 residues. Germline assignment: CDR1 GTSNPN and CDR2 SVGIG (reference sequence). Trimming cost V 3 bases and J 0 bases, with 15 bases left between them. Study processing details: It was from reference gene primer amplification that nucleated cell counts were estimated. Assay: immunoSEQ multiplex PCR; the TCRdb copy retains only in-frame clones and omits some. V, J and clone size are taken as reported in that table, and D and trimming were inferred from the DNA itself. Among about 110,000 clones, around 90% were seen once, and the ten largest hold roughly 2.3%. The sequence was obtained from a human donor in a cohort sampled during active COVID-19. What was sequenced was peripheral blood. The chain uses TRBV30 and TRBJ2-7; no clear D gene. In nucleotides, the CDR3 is TGTGCCTGGAGGGCCCCGTACCCACGCTCCTACGAGCAGTACTTC. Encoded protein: CAWRAPYPRSYEQYF.